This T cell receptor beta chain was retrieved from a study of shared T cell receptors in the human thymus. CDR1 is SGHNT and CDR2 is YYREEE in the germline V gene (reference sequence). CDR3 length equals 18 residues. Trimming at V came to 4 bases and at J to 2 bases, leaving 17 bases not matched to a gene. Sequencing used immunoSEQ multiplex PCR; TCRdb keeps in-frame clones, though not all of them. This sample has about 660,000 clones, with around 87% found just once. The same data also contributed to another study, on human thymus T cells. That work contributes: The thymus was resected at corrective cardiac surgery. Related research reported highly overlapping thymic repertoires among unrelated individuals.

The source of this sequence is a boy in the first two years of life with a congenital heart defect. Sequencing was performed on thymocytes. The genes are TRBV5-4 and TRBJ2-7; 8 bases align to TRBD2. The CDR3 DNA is TGTGCCAGCAGCCCCCTATCTAGCGGGCCCGGTTTGGCCTACGAGCAGTACTTC. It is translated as CASSPLSSGPGLAYEQYF.